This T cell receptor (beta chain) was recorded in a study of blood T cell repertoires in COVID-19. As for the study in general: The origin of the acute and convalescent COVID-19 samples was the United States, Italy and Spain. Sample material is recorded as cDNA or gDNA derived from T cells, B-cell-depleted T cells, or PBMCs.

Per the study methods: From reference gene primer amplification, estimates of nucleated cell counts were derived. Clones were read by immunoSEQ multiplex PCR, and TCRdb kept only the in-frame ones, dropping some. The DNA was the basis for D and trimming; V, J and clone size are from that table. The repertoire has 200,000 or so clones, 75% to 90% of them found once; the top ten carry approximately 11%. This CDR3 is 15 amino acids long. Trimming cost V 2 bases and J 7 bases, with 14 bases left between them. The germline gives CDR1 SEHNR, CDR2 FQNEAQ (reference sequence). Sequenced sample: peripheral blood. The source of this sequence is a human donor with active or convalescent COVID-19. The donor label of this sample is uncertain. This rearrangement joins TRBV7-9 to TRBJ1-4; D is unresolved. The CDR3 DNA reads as TGTGCCAGCAGCTTATATTCCGAGGGTCGTGAAAAACTGTTTTTT. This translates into CASSLYSEGREKLFF.